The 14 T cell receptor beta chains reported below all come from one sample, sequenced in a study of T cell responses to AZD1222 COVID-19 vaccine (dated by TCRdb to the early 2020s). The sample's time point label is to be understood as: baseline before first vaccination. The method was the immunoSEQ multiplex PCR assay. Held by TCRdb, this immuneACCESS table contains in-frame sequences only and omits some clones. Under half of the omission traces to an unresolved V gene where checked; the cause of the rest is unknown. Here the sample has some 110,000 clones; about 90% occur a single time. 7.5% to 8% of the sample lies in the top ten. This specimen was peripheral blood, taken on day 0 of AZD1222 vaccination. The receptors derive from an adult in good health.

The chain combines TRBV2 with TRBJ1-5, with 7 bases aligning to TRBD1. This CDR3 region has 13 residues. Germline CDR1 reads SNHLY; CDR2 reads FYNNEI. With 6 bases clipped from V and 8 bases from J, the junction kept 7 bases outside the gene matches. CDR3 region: CASSPQGMEPQHF. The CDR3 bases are TGTGCCAGCAGCCCACAGGGGATGGAGCCCCAGCATTTT.

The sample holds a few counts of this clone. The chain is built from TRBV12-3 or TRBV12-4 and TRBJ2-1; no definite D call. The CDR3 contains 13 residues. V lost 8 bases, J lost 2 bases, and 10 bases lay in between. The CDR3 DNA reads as TGTGCCAGCGCAGAGTCCGCCTACAATGAGCAGTTCTTC. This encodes CASAESAYNEQFF.

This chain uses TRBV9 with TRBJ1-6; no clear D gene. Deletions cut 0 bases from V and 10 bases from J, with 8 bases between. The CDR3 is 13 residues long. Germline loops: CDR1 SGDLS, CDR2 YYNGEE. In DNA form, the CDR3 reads TGTGCCAGCAGCGTAGAAGAGGGATCACCCCTCCACTTT. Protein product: CASSVEEGSPLHF.

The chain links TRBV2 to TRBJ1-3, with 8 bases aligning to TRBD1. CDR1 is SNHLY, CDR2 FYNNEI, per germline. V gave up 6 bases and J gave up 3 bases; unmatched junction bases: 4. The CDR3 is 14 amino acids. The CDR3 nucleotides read TGTGCCAGCAGAGCTACAGGGGGTGGAAACACCATATATTTT. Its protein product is CASRATGGGNTIYF.

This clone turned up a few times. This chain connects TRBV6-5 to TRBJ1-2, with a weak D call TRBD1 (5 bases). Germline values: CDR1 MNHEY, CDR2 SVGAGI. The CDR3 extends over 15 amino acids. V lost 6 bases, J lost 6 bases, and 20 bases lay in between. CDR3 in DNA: TGTGCCAGCAGCCCGTCGAGGGGAGGGAAGAATGGCTACACCTTC. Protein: CASSPSRGGKNGYTF.

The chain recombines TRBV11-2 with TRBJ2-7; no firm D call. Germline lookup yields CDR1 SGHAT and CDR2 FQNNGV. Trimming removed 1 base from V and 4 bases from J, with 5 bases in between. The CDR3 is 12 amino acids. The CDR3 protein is CASSLVSYEQYF. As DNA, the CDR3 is TGTGCCAGCAGCTTAGTTAGTTACGAGCAGTACTTC.

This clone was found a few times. The CDR3 reads CAWSVDSYGYTF. The DNA of the CDR3 is TGTGCCTGGAGCGTGGACAGCTATGGCTACACCTTC. The chain couples TRBV30 to TRBJ1-2; tentatively, D is TRBD1 (6 bases). Trimming took 3 bases from V and 4 from J, leaving 9 bases between them. The CDR3 is 12 residues long. Germline V gene sequence: CDR1 GTSNPN, CDR2 SVGIG (reference sequence).

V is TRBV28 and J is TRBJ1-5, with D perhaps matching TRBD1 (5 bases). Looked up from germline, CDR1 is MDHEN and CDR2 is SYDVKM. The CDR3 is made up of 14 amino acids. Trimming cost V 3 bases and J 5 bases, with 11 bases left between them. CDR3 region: CASSLPGSYQPQHF. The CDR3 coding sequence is TGTGCCAGCAGTTTGCCAGGGAGTTATCAGCCCCAGCATTTT.

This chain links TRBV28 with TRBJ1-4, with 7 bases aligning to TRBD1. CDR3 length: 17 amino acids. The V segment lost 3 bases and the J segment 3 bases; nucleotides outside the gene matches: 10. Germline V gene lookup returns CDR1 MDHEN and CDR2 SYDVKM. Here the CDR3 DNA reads TGTGCCAGCAGTTTGACGGACAGGTTAACGCCTAATGAAAAACTGTTTTTT. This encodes CASSLTDRLTPNEKLFF.

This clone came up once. The CDR3 coding sequence is TGTGCCAGCAGTGAAGACACGCATCAGCCCCAGCATTTT. It yields the protein CASSEDTHQPQHF. This chain joins TRBV6-1 and TRBJ1-5, with D uncertain. Germline V gene data show CDR1 as MNHNS and CDR2 as SASEGT. CDR3 length equals 13 residues. Between the trimmed V and J ends, which lost 1 base and 5 bases, there was a span of 6 bases.

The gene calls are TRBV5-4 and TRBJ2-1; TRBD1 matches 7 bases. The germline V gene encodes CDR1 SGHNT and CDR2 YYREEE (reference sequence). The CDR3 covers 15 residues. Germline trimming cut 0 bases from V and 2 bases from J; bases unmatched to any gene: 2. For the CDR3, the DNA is TGTGCCAGCAGCTTGGAAGGGACAGCCTACAATGAGCAGTTCTTC. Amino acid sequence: CASSLEGTAYNEQFF.

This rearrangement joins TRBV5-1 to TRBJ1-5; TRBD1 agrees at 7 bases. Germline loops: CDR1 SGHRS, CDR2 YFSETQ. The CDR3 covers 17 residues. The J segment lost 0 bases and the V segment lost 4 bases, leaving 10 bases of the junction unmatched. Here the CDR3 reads CASSKIQGKYSNQPQHF. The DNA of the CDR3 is TGCGCCAGCAGCAAAATACAGGGGAAATATAGCAATCAGCCCCAGCATTTT.

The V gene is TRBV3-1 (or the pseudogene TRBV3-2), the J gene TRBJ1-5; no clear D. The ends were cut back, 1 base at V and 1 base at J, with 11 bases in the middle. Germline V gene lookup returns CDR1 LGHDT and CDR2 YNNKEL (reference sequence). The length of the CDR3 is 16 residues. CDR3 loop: CASSQGPMGSNQPQHF. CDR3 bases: TGTGCCAGCAGCCAAGGCCCAATGGGGAGCAATCAGCCCCAGCATTTT.

The CDR3, as DNA: TGCGCCAGCAGCCACTCATCTACGACGGGGGGGCCCTACTTC. Protein product: CASSHSSTTGGPYF. The chain uses TRBV4-1 and TRBJ2-5; 8 positions match TRBD2. CDR1 is MGHRA, CDR2 YSYEKL, per germline. J lost 14 bases, V lost 3 bases, and 14 bases had no gene match. The CDR3 sequence is 14 residues long.